The present T cell receptor beta chain was sequenced within a study of shared clonotypes between healthy human individuals (dated by TCRdb to 2019 to 2021). The study in broad terms: Two women and three men aged 18 to 49 years were included in the cohort. For each donor, CD4 naive and CD4 memory were each given three plates, CD8 naive was given two plates, and CD8 memory was given one plate. Blood TCR repertoires of about 5 healthy adults were deeply sequenced to estimate repertoire size and the extent of clonotype sharing between individuals. Libraries were prepared and TCR repertoires were sequenced by different laboratories using diverse techniques, in order to increase sequencing depth and limit assay-specific biases. Between about 0.8 and 9 billion PBMCs per donor were obtained by leukapheresis. Overall study outcomes, separate from this receptor: Pairwise subsampling indicated that sequencing depth was expected to affect the degree of clonotype sharing among donors. Naive subsets generally had larger estimated clonotype richness than memory subsets did. When a few donors were compared, the shared fraction of clonotypes was 5% to 6.5% for naive CD4, about 4% for naive CD8, roughly 2.3% for memory CD4, and 0.3% to 0.5% for memory CD8. Because the study included a small number of donors, the genetic and exposure-history diversity represented was limited. Sampling was restricted to blood, and TCR repertoires in tissues likely differ from the TCR repertoires found in blood. Clonotypes shared by all four sorted-subset donors showed higher generation probabilities than non-shared clonotypes. Even with the large sequencing depth, rarefaction of the sorted-subset datasets indicated that sequencing was incomplete.

Using the deep immunoSEQ assay, TCR CDR3 regions were amplified from genomic DNA by multiplex PCR. Genomic DNA extracted from each cell subset was distributed evenly over all wells of several immunoSEQ 96-well plates, and each plate served as one replicate. Each replicate PCR for sorted subsets received approximately 200 ng genomic DNA, equal to about 30,000 T cell genomes. Purified libraries were quantified with a Qubit 3.0 fluorometer, sized on a Bioanalyzer 2100, and re-quantified with the KAPA Library Quantification kit. Every immunoSEQ 96-well plate was sequenced on a dedicated single-read 150-cycle Illumina NextSeq 550 flow cell. The paper's data handling went like this. The immunoSEQ output contained only junctional sequences without quality scores, so filtering could not match that applied to full-length reads. To assign V/J genes and CDR3, sequences were annotated against IMGT germline references using PyIR, a Python wrapper for IgBLAST v1.9. Reads with weak V/J assignments (E-value above 1e-6), missing CDR3, stop codons, out-of-frame junctions, or ambiguous translated residues were removed. V3J clonotypes were defined by identical inferred V gene, J gene, and CDR3 amino acid sequence. Percentage overlap between repertoires was computed as shared unique clonotypes divided by the size of the smaller repertoire. RTK rarefaction, the Chao1 estimator, and Recon v2.1 estimates of unobserved clonotypes were used to assess repertoire richness. Generation probabilities were computed with OLGA for all TCRbeta clonotypes obtained by the gDNA method from several donors. Entries here come from immuneACCESS through TCRdb and include only in-frame sequences with V and J called. Some clones fail to appear in such tables; in the studies checked, an unresolved V gene covers under half of the shortfall, and the cause of the remainder is unknown. For V, J and clone size, that table is used; D and trimming come from the DNA. For this sample the table gives a few million clones, of which 95% were detected only once. The ten largest account for 0.1% to 0.15% of the sample.

Remarks on this clone: Its target antigen remains unknown. No per-base quality is available; no much larger clone lies one base away.

Sequences MNHEY (CDR1) and SMNVEV (CDR2) are obtained from the germline V gene (reference sequence). V trim: 6 bases; J trim: 3 bases; unmatched bases: 3. CDR3 length: 13 amino acids, cysteine to phenylalanine. Just the 39-base CDR3 DNA is kept, in frame starting at base 1. Healthy HIV-negative adults with no recently reported acute infections or vaccinations were included as donors. Every donor was a Caucasian adult living in Nashville, Tennessee, USA. CD4+ T cells were enriched by magnetic negative selection, after which naive cells were positively selected on CD45RA and the negative fraction was taken as the memory subset. Blood was obtained by leukapheresis, after which PBMCs were separated by Ficoll-Histopaque density gradient centrifugation and cryopreserved in liquid nitrogen vapor phase. Purity and quantity of every magnetically sorted T cell population were checked by analytical flow cytometry. Each sorted fraction had its genomic DNA isolated and then quantified by UV absorbance on a Nanodrop 2000c.

The source of this sequence is a man aged 18 to 35 in good health. The chain employs TRBV27 and TRBJ2-7; 9 bases in the middle match TRBD1. Material: naive CD4+ T cells sorted from blood. The cell subset or site tag for this specimen amounts to: CD45RA+ positively selected. The CDR3 region: CASSRDRDYEQYF. The DNA is TGTGCCAGCAGCAGGGACAGGGACTACGAGCAGTACTTC.